What follows are 13 T cell receptor beta chains derived from one specimen sequenced in a study of OX40 agonist ivuxolimab in advanced cancers. TCRdb's table, derived via immunoSEQ multiplex PCR, lists solely in-frame clones and lacks some. The sample has 40,000 to 50,000 clones, about 85% seen once. The specimen was CD4+ or CD8+ T cells sorted from blood, collected in a trial of the OX40 agonist ivuxolimab. The receptor set was obtained from an adult with an advanced solid tumor such as melanoma, head and neck, liver or kidney cancer.

The V gene is TRBV28, the J gene TRBJ1-4, with D hard to call. V was trimmed by 7 bases and J by 8 bases, leaving 14 bases between them. Germline assignment: CDR1 MDHEN and CDR2 SYDVKM. CDR3 length: 13 amino acids. The CDR3 sequence is CASTAQVKEKLFF. In nucleotides, the CDR3 is TGTGCCAGCACCGCGCAGGTGAAGGAAAAACTGTTTTTT. The complete variable domain, with remaining parts taken from reference TRBV28 and TRBJ1-4, reads DVKVTQSSRYLVKRTGEKVFLECVQDMDHENMFWYRQDPGLGLRLIYFSYDVKMKEKGDIPEGYSVSREKKERFSLILESASTNQTSMYLCASTAQVKEKLFFGSGTQLSVL.

In its sample, this clone was seen once. V usage is TRBV7-9 and J usage is TRBJ1-4; D not resolved. Deletions cut 5 bases from V and 8 bases from J, with 9 bases between. Germline-derived CDR1 and CDR2 are SEHNR and FQNEAQ (reference sequence). The CDR3 totals 12 residues. The CDR3 nucleotides read TGTGCCAGCAGCCGCGGGTGGGAAAAACTGTTTTTT. Translation gives CASSRGWEKLFF.

The chain couples TRBV4-3 to TRBJ2-3; no clear D. Germline V gives CDR1 LGHNA, CDR2 YSLEER. The CDR3 sequence is 15 residues long. Trimming pared 0 bases from V and 1 base from J, leaving 8 bases between. CDR3 DNA sequence: TGCGCCAGCAGCCAAGATCGTGGAGGCACAGATACGCAGTATTTT. It translates to CASSQDRGGTDTQYF.

The V gene is TRBV4-2, the J gene TRBJ2-7; TRBD2 matches 8 bases. Germline CDR1 reads LGHNA; CDR2 reads YNFKEQ. The CDR3 runs 15 residues. Unmatched junction bases numbered 12, after V lost 5 bases and J lost 6 bases. The chain's CDR3 is CASSSSLAGSGEQYF. DNA of the CDR3: TGTGCCAGCAGCTCGTCGCTAGCGGGCTCCGGCGAGCAGTACTTC.

The chain recombines TRBV29-1 with TRBJ2-7; D gene ambiguous. Trimming left V 4 bases short and J 3 bases short, with 7 bases between. This CDR3 spans 11 amino acids. The germline gives CDR1 SQVTM, CDR2 ANQGSEA. This CDR3 reads CSVVKGYEQYF. In DNA form, the CDR3 reads TGCAGCGTTGTTAAAGGCTACGAGCAGTACTTC.

The rearrangement joins TRBV7-9 to TRBJ1-1; D remains unclear. The CDR3 loop spans 16 amino acids. Germline lookup yields CDR1 SEHNR and CDR2 FQNEAQ (reference sequence). V lost 4 bases to trimming and J lost 0 bases, with 15 bases between them. This CDR3 is CASSSAPQNMNTEAFF. The CDR3 DNA sequence: TGTGCCAGCAGCTCCGCCCCCCAGAACATGAACACTGAAGCTTTCTTT.

In its sample, this clone is medium-sized. The rearrangement joins TRBV27 to TRBJ2-1; 7 bases are a match to TRBD2. Losses at the gene ends were 7 bases for V and 6 bases for J; bases not matched to a gene: 15. Per germline, CDR1 MNHEY and CDR2 SMNVEV (reference sequence). This CDR3 has 16 amino acids. The CDR3 region is CASTSWGGGAGNEQFF. The CDR3 nucleotides read TGTGCCAGCACCTCCTGGGGGGGAGGGGCGGGCAATGAGCAGTTCTTC.

V is TRBV7-8 and J is TRBJ1-5; a weak D match, TRBD1 (5 bases). This CDR3 contains 14 residues. V lost 4 bases and J lost 5, with 12 bases in between. Germline V lookup: CDR1 SGHVS, CDR2 FQNEAQ. The CDR3 DNA is TGTGCCAGCAGCTGGACGAGGGGAGATCAGCCCCAGCATTTT. Amino acid sequence: CASSWTRGDQPQHF.

About this clone itself: Other DNA sequences from this sample encode an identical CDR3 as well. This chain joins TRBV7-9 and TRBJ2-2; D call uncertain. Germline CDR1 is SEHNR and CDR2 is FQNEAQ (reference sequence). This CDR3 has 13 amino acids. V lost 1 base to trimming and J lost 6 bases, with 6 bases between them. CDR3 sequence reads: CASSLVGSGELFF. The CDR3 nucleotides are TGTGCCAGCAGCTTAGTAGGTTCCGGGGAGCTGTTTTTT.

This rearrangement joins TRBV7-9 to TRBJ2-3; no reliable D call. Germline assignment: CDR1 SEHNR and CDR2 FQNEAQ (reference sequence). The CDR3 is made up of 12 amino acids. V shed 6 bases and J shed 6 bases, with 10 bases lying between them. The CDR3 DNA follows: TGTGCCAGCAGTCCCACTCGGGATACGCAGTATTTT. As protein: CASSPTRDTQYF.

The chain joins TRBV6-5 to TRBJ2-3; D is unresolved. CDR3 length: 14 residues. Germline lookup yields CDR1 MNHEY and CDR2 SVGAGI. The V gene lost 0 bases and the J gene lost 5 bases, with 9 bases spanning the gap. Here the CDR3 DNA reads TGTGCCAGCAGTTACTCGGGATTCAGAGATACGCAGTATTTT. This sequence encodes CASSYSGFRDTQYF.

The rearrangement uses TRBV28 and TRBJ2-1, with TRBD1 identical over 9 bases. Germline-derived CDR1 and CDR2 are MDHEN and SYDVKM. This CDR3 region has 15 residues. J was trimmed by 2 bases and V by 5 bases; bases with no gene match: 4. The DNA of the CDR3 is TGTGCCAGCAGTCGTACAGGGGGCGCCTACAATGAGCAGTTCTTC. Translated: CASSRTGGAYNEQFF. Drawing the rest from reference TRBV28 and TRBJ2-1, the complete variable domain is DVKVTQSSRYLVKRTGEKVFLECVQDMDHENMFWYRQDPGLGLRLIYFSYDVKMKEKGDIPEGYSVSREKKERFSLILESASTNQTSMYLCASSRTGGAYNEQFFGPGTRLTVL.

CDR3 amino acids: CASTLSATFYNEQFF. Here the CDR3 DNA reads TGTGCCAGCACCCTTAGCGCGACCTTCTACAATGAGCAGTTCTTC. V usage is TRBV6-5 and J usage is TRBJ2-1, with D tentatively TRBD2 (5 bases). CDR1 and CDR2 from the germline V gene are MNHEY and SVGAGI. CDR3 length: 15 residues. Deletions cut 7 bases from V and 3 bases from J, with 16 bases between.